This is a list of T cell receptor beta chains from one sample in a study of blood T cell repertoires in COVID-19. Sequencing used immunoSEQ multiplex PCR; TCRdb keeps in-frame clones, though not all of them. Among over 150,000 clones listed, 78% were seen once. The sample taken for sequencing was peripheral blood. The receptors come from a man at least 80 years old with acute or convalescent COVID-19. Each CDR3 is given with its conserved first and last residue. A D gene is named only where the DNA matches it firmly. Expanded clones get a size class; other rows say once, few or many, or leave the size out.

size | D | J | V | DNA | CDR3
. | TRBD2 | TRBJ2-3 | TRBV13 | TGTGCCAGCAGCTCCACCTTACTAGCGGGGGGTAGAGGGCGGACGCAGTATTTT | CASSSTLLAGGRGRTQYF
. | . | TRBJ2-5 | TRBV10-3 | TGTGCCATTGGGGGGCAAGAGACCCAGTACTTC | CAIGGQETQYF
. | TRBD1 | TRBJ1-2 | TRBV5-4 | TGTGCCAGCAGCTTGGGGGCAGGACCCACAGGGGATGGCTACACCTTC | CASSLGAGPTGDGYTF
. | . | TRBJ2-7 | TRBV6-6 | TGTGCCAGCACAGGCAGCGGATACGAGCAGTACTTC | CASTGSGYEQYF
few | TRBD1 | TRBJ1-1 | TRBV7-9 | TGTGCCAGCAGCCTTCAGGGGGGCTGGAACACTGAAGCTTTCTTT | CASSLQGGWNTEAFF
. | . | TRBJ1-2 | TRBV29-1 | TGCAGCGTTGACCTGGACAATTTCTATGGCTACACCTTC | CSVDLDNFYGYTF
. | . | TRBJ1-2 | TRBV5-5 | TGTGCCAGCAGCTTGGTACCCTCCCAGGGAGGGAGTGATGGCTACACCTTC | CASSLVPSQGGSDGYTF
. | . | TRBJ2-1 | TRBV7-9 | TGTGCCAGCAGCGCGGGCTTGTTCGAGCAGTTCTTC | CASSAGLFEQFF
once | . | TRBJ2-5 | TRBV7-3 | TGTGCCAGGTCCGGGGCAGGGGACCAAGAGACCCAGTACTTC | CARSGAGDQETQYF
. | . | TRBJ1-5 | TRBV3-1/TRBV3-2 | TGTGCCAGCAGCCAAGACCCGGTGGTCAATCAGCCCCAGCATTTT | CASSQDPVVNQPQHF
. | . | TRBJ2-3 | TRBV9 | TGTGCCAGCAGCTTCTGGGACAACACAGATACGCAGTATTTT | CASSFWDNTDTQYF
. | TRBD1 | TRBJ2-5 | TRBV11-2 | TGTGCCAGCAGTCGATATAATACAGGGGTAGGGGAGACCCAGTACTTC | CASSRYNTGVGETQYF
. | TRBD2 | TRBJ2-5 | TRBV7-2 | TGTGCCAGCAGCTCCGCCCCACTAGCGTCGGGGACCCAGTACTTC | CASSSAPLASGTQYF
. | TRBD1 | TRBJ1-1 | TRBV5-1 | TGCGCCAGCAGCAAGGGACAGACGAACACTGAAGCTTTCTTT | CASSKGQTNTEAFF
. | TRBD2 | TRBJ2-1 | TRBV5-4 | TGTGCCAGCAGCCGGAGCGGGGGCCCTTACAATGAGCAGTTCTTC | CASSRSGGPYNEQFF
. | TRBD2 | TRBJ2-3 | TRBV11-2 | TGTGCCAGCAGCTCTAGCGGGGGGGCTTTGGAGACGCAGTATTTT | CASSSSGGALETQYF
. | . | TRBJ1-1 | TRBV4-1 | TGCGCCAGCAGCCGTCGCAGGGAGGTCACTGAAGCTTTCTTT | CASSRRREVTEAFF
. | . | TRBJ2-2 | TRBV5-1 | TGCGCCAGCAGCTTGATCCAGTTTACCAACACCGGGGAGCTGTTTTTT | CASSLIQFTNTGELFF
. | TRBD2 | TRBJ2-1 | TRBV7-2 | TGTGCCAGCCCTAGAGGGGCACTGAGCGGGGGCCGCTTCAATGAGCAGTTCTTC | CASPRGALSGGRFNEQFF
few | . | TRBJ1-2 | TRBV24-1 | TGTGCCACCGGGCAGATTAACTATGGCTACACCTTC | CATGQINYGYTF
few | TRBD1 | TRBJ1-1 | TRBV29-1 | TGCAGCGTGACAGGGGCTATGGCCACTGAAGCTTTCTTT | CSVTGAMATEAFF
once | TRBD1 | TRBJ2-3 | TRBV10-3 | TGTGCCATCGGCTCAGGGGGCGCGGGGACAGATACGCAGTATTTT | CAIGSGGAGTDTQYF
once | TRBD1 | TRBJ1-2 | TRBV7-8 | TGTGCCAGCAGCCGGGACAGTTCTAACTATGGCTACACCTTC | CASSRDSSNYGYTF
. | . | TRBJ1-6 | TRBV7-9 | TGTGCCAGCAGCTTAGGGGGAGGGCAGGTTACTTCACCCCTCCACTTT | CASSLGGGQVTSPLHF
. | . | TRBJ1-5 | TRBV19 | TGTGCCAGTAGTCCAACCAGGGGTATCAATCAGCCCCAGCATTTT | CASSPTRGINQPQHF
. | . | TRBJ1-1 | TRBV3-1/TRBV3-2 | TGTGCCAGCAGCCAAGCCGGGACTGAGAAAGCTTTCTTT | CASSQAGTEKAFF
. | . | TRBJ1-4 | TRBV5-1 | TGCGCCAGCAGCTTGGATCGGGGGAGTAATGAAAAACTGTTTTTT | CASSLDRGSNEKLFF
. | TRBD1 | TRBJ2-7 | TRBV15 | TGTGCCACCAGCAGCCGGACAGGCGTCTCCTTCTACGAGCAGTACTTC | CATSSRTGVSFYEQYF
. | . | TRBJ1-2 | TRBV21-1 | TGTGCCAGCAGTCCTGAAGGGGACAGGGTTTCCCTCTATGGCTACACCTTC | CASSPEGDRVSLYGYTF
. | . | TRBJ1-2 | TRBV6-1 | TGTGCCACCGAGCGGGGCTATGGCTACACCTTC | CATERGYGYTF
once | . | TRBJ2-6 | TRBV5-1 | TGCGCCAGCAGCGCGACACAGACTGGGGCCAACGTCCTGACTTTC | CASSATQTGANVLTF
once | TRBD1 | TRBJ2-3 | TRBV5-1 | TGCGCCAGCAGCTTGGTGGGACAGGGTTTCACAGATACGCAGTATTTT | CASSLVGQGFTDTQYF
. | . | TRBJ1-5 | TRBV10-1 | TGCGCCAGCAGGTATCAGGGGTTTGCTGGTCAGCCCCAGCATTTT | CASRYQGFAGQPQHF
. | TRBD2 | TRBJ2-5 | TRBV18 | TGTGCCAGCTCACTGGGACTAGCGCAAGAGACCCAGTACTTC | CASSLGLAQETQYF
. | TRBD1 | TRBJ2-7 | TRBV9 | TGTGCCAGCAGCGTAAGCGACAGGGTCGACGAGCAGTACTTC | CASSVSDRVDEQYF
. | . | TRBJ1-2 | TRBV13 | TGTGCCAGCAGCTTAACAGGCTCTGGCTACACCTTC | CASSLTGSGYTF
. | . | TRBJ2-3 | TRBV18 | TGTGCCAGCTCACTCCGACAGGAAACAGATACGCAGTATTTT | CASSLRQETDTQYF
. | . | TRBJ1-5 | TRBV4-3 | TGCGCCAGCAGCCAATCATTCCCGGCGGGGAATCAGCCCCAGCATTTT | CASSQSFPAGNQPQHF
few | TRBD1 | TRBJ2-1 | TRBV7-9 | TGTGCCAGCAGCTCACAGGGGGGAGTTCTTAATGAGCAGTTCTTC | CASSSQGGVLNEQFF